A single sample is the source of the 10 T cell receptor beta chains below, sequenced in a study of blood T cell repertoires in COVID-19. Assay: immunoSEQ multiplex PCR; the TCRdb copy retains only in-frame clones and omits some. The repertoire holds roughly 49,000 clones, under 85% seen once, with approximately 16% in the top ten. The sequenced sample consisted of peripheral blood. These TCRs come from a middle-aged man with acute or convalescent COVID-19.

This chain connects TRBV24-1 to TRBJ2-1; 10 bases agree with TRBD2. J was trimmed by 10 bases and V by 3 bases; bases with no gene match: 8. Germline V CDR1 and CDR2: KGHDR, SFDVKD. The CDR3 runs 15 residues. The CDR3 nucleotides read TGTGCCACCAGTGATCCCCTAGCGGGGGTAAGAGAGCAGTTCTTC. Its translation is CATSDPLAGVREQFF.

Ten or more counts support this clone. V gene TRBV11-3 combines with J gene TRBJ2-7; 8 nucleotides agree with TRBD1. The CDR3 sequence is 14 residues long. V dropped 5 bases and J dropped 3; count of bases not matched to a gene: 6. Germline CDR1 reads SGHNT; CDR2 reads YENEEA. The CDR3: CASSPGGRDYEQYF. CDR3 coding DNA: TGTGCCAGCAGCCCAGGGGGCAGGGACTACGAGCAGTACTTC.

The chain recombines TRBV6-5 with TRBJ1-2, with D possibly being TRBD1 (6 bases). V gave up 6 bases and J gave up 3 bases, with 14 bases separating them. Per germline, CDR1 MNHEY and CDR2 SVGAGI. There are 14 residues in the CDR3. The CDR3 is CASSPTGSHYGYTF. The CDR3 DNA reads TGTGCCAGCAGCCCGACAGGATCGCACTATGGCTACACCTTC.

This clone was counted a single time. The chain recombines TRBV9 with TRBJ2-3; 8 bases match TRBD2. V trimming: 3 bases; J trimming: 0 bases; junction bases outside the gene matches: 6. Germline assignment: CDR1 SGDLS and CDR2 YYNGEE. The CDR3 length is 16 residues. Here the CDR3 DNA reads TGTGCCAGCAGCGAAGAGACTAGCGCTAGCACAGATACGCAGTATTTT. Its protein is CASSEETSASTDTQYF.

This rearrangement joins TRBV9 to TRBJ2-1, with 9 bases fitting TRBD2. After removal of 2 bases from V and 10 bases from J, the junction contained 10 bases not matched to a gene. The CDR3 loop spans 15 amino acids. Germline V lookup: CDR1 SGDLS, CDR2 YYNGEE. The CDR3 protein is CASSVEGTSSPEQFF. The CDR3 DNA sequence: TGTGCCAGCAGCGTCGAAGGGACTAGCAGTCCAGAGCAGTTCTTC.

V gene TRBV6-5 combines with J gene TRBJ2-7; 9 positions match TRBD1. Germline CDR1 MNHEY, CDR2 SVGAGI. The V gene end was trimmed by 10 bases and the J gene end by 5 bases; junction bases not matched to a gene: 12. The CDR3 spans 14 residues. CDR3 nucleotide sequence: TGTGCCACAAAGAAGGTACAGGGGGCGAACGAGCAGTACTTC. Its translation is CATKKVQGANEQYF.

The genes are TRBV19 and TRBJ2-4; tentative D call: TRBD2 (6 bases). CDR1 is LNHDA, CDR2 SQIVND, per germline (reference sequence). CDR3 length: 15 amino acids. V shed 10 bases and J shed 0 bases, with 16 bases lying between them. This chain's CDR3 is CATQGAGLAKNIQYF. The CDR3 coding sequence is TGTGCCACCCAAGGGGCGGGACTAGCCAAAAACATTCAGTACTTC.

The CDR3 is CASSSTRNTEAFF. CDR3 nucleotide sequence: TGTGCCAGCAGCTCAACACGCAACACTGAAGCTTTCTTT. This chain uses TRBV7-8 with TRBJ1-1, with D hard to call. The CDR3 has 13 residues. CDR1 is SGHVS, CDR2 FQNEAQ, per germline. V was shortened by 4 bases and J by 2 bases, with 8 bases between the two germline ends. Full variable domain (outside the CDR3, taken from reference TRBV7-8 and TRBJ1-1): GAGVSQSPRYKVAKRGQDVALRCDPISGHVSLFWYQQALGQGPEFLTYFQNEAQLDKSGLPSDRFFAERPEGSVSTLKIQRTQQEDSAVYLCASSSTRNTEAFFGQGTRLTVV.

There are a few counts of this clone. This rearrangement joins TRBV13 to TRBJ2-7; D remains ambiguous. The V gene's germline CDR1 is PRHDT and CDR2 FYEKMQ (reference sequence). The CDR3 sequence is 14 residues long. The ends were cut back, 5 bases at V and 4 bases at J, with 15 bases in the middle. This CDR3 is CASSPVGRGYEQYV. CDR3 in DNA: TGTGCCAGCAGCCCTGTAGGCCGCGGATACGAGCAGTACGTC.

V usage is TRBV30 and J usage is TRBJ2-3; the match to TRBD2 covers 8 bases. Germline V gene sequence: CDR1 GTSNPN, CDR2 SVGIG (reference sequence). After removal of 2 bases from V and 8 bases from J, the junction contained 9 bases not matched to a gene. This CDR3 contains 14 residues. DNA for the CDR3: TGTGCCTGGAGTAAGATAGCGGGGAAGGGTACGCAGTATTTT. This sequence encodes CAWSKIAGKGTQYF.